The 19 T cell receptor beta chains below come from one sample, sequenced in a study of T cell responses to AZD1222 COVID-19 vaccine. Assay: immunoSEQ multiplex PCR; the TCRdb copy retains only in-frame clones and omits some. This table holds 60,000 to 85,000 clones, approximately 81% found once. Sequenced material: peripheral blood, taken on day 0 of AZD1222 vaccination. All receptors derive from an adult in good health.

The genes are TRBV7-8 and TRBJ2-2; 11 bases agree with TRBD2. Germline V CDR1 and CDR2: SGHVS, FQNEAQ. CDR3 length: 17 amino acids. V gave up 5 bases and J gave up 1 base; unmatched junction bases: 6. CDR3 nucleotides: TGTGCCAGCAGCCCCCCTAGCGGGAGGATGAACACCGGGGAGCTGTTTTTT. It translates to CASSPPSGRMNTGELFF.

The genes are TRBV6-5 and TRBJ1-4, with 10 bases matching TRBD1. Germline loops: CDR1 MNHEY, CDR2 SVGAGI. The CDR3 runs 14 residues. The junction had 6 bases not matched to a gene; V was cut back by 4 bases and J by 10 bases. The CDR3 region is CASSSDRGQGKLFF. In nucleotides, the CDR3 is TGTGCCAGCAGTTCAGACAGGGGGCAGGGAAAACTGTTTTTT.

The DNA of the CDR3 is TGTGCCAGCAGCCAGACAAACTCTGGAAACACCATATATTTT. Amino acids: CASSQTNSGNTIYF. The chain recombines TRBV3-1 (or the pseudogene TRBV3-2) with TRBJ1-3; D uncertain. The CDR3 consists of 14 residues. The germline V gene encodes CDR1 LGHDT and CDR2 YNNKEL (reference sequence). With 3 bases removed from V and 0 bases from J, the gap between germline ends came to 6 bases.

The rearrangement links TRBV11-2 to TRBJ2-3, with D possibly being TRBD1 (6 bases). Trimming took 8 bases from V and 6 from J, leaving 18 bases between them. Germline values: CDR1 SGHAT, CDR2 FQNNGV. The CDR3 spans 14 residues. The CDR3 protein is CASAIGQFSDTQYF. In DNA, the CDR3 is TGTGCCAGCGCTATTGGACAGTTCTCCGATACGCAGTATTTT.

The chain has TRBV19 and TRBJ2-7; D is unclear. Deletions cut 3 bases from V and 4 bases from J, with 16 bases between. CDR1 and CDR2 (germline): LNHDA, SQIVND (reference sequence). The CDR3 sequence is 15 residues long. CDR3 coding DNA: TGTGCCAGTAGTATTGTCTTAGGGTTCGGGTACGAGCAGTACTTC. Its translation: CASSIVLGFGYEQYF.

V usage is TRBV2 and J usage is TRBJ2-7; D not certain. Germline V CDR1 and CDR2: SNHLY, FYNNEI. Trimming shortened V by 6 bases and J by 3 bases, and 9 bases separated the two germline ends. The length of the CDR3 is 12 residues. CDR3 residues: CASSPVGYEQYF. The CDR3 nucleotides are TGTGCCAGCAGCCCGGTGGGCTACGAGCAGTACTTC.

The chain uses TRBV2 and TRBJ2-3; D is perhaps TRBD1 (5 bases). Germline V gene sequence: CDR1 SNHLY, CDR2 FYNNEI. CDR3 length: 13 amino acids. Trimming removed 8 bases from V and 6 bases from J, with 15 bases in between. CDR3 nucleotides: TGTGCCAGCTGCCTAGACAGTCGGGATACGCAGTATTTT. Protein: CASCLDSRDTQYF.

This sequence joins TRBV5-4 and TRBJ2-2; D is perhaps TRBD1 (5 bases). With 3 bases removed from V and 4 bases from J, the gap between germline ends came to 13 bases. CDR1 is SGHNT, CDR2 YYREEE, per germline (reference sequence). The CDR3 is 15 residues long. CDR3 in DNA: TGTGCCAGCAGCTCCTACAGGAACAGCACCGGGGAGCTGTTTTTT. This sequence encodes CASSSYRNSTGELFF.

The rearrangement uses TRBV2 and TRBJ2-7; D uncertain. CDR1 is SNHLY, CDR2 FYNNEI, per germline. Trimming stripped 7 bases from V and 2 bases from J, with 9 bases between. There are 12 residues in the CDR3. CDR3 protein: CASKGNTYEQYF. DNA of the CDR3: TGTGCCAGCAAGGGAAACACCTACGAGCAGTACTTC.

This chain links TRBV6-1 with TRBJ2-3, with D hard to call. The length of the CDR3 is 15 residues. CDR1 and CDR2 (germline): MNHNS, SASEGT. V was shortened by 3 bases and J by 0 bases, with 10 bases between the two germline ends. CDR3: CASSDFSISTDTQYF. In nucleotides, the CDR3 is TGTGCCAGCAGTGATTTTTCAATAAGCACAGATACGCAGTATTTT.

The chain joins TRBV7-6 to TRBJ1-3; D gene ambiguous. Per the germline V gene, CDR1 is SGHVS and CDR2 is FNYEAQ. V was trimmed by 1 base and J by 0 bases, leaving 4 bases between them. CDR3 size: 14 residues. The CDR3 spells CASSLGGSGNTIYF. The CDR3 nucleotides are TGTGCCAGCAGCTTAGGGGGCTCTGGAAACACCATATATTTT.

CDR3 sequence (DNA): TGTGCCAGCAGTTACAGGGGGACCTACAATGAGCAGTTCTTC. Translation gives CASSYRGTYNEQFF. V is TRBV7-9 and J is TRBJ2-1, with 8 bases that match TRBD1. Germline V gene data show CDR1 as SEHNR and CDR2 as FQNEAQ (reference sequence). There are 14 residues in the CDR3. The V segment lost 6 bases and the J segment 2 bases; nucleotides outside the gene matches: 3.

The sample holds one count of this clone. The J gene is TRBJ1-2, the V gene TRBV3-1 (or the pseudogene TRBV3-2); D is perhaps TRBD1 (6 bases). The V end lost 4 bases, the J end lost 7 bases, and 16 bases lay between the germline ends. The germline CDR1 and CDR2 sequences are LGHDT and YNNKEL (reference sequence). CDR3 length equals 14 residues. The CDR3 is CASSPERTASGYTF. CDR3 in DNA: TGTGCCAGCAGCCCCGAAAGGACAGCGAGTGGCTACACCTTC.

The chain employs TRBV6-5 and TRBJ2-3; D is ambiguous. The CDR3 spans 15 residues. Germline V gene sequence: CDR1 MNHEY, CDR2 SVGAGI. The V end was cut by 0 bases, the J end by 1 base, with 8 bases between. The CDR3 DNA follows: TGTGCCAGCAGTTACTCGGAACGAGGCACAGATACGCAGTATTTT. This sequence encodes CASSYSERGTDTQYF.

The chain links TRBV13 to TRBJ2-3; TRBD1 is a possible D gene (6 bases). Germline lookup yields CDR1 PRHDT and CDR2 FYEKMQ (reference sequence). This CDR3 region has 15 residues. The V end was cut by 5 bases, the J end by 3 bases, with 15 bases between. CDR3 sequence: CASSVGGPTTDTQYF. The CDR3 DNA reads TGTGCCAGCAGCGTTGGGGGCCCCACGACAGATACGCAGTATTTT.

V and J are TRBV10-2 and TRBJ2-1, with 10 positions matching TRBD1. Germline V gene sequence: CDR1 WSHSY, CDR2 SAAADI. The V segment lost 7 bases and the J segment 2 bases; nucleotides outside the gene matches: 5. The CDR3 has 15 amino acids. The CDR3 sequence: CASNTDRGPYNEQFF. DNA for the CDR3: TGCGCCAGCAATACCGACAGGGGGCCCTACAATGAGCAGTTCTTC.

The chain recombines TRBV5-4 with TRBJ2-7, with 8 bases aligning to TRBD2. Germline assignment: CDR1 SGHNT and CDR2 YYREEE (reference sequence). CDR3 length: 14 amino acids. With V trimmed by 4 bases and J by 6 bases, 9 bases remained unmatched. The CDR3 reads CASSLGIAGSEQYF. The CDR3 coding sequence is TGTGCCAGCAGCCTGGGGATAGCGGGATCCGAGCAGTACTTC. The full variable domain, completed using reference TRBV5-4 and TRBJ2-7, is ETGVTQSPTHLIKTRGQQVTLRCSSQSGHNTVSWYQQALGQGPQFIFQYYREEENGRGNFPPRFSGLQFPNYSSELNVNALELDDSALYLCASSLGIAGSEQYFGPGTRLTVT.

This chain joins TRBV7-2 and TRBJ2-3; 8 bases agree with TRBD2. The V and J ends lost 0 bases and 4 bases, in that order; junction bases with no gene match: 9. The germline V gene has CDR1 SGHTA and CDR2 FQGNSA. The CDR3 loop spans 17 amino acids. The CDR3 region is CASSLAFGGAAADTQYF. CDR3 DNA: TGTGCCAGCAGCTTAGCGTTCGGGGGGGCCGCAGCAGATACGCAGTATTTT.

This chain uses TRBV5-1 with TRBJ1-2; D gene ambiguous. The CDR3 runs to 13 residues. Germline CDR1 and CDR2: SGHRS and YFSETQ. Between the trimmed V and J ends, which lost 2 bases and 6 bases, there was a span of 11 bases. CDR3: CASSFGQEDGYTF. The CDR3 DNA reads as TGCGCCAGCAGCTTCGGCCAGGAGGATGGCTACACCTTC.